This T cell receptor beta chain is from a study of CD8+ T cells in alopecia areata. Whole-study findings and limits: Lesional tissue from the scalp (especially in alopecia totalis/universalis) showed higher clonality than normal scalp.

Extraction of RNA preceded its reverse transcription into cDNA, which served as the sequencing template. The data were produced by immunoSEQ multiplex PCR, yet TCRdb's version contains in-frame clones alone and is incomplete. The sample contains 35,000 to 45,000 clones, 45% to 70% of which appear only once. Trimming pared 8 bases from V and 4 bases from J, leaving 14 bases between. This CDR3 is built from 13 residues. Germline CDR1 MDHEN, CDR2 SYDVKM. CD25+CD127- cells were sorted from CD4+ cells in four or five patients. Samples from alopecia areata patients were lesional scalp punch biopsies and peripheral blood. As regards this clone: Its specificity is unknown.

The rearrangement joins TRBV28 to TRBJ1-2; possibly TRBD1 for D (6 bases). Sequencing was carried out using CD4+ Tregs sorted from blood. This TCR was sampled from a human donor with alopecia areata. In DNA, the CDR3 is TGTGCCAGCCACCGGCAGGGGCGCTATGGCTACACCTTC. This encodes CASHRQGRYGYTF.